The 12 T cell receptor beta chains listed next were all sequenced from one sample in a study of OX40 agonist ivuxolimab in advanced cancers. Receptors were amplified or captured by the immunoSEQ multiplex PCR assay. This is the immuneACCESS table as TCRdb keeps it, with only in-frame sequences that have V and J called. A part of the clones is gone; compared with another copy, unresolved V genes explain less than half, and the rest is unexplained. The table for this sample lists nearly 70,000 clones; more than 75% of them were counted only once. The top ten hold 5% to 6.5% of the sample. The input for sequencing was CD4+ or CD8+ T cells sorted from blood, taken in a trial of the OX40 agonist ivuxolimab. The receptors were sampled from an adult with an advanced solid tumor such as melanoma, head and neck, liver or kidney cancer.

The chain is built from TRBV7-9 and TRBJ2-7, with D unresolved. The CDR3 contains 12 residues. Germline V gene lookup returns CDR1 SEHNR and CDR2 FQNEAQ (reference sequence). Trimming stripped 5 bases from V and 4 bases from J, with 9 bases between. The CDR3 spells CASSQDVYEQYF. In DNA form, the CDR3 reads TGTGCCAGCAGCCAGGACGTATACGAGCAGTACTTC.

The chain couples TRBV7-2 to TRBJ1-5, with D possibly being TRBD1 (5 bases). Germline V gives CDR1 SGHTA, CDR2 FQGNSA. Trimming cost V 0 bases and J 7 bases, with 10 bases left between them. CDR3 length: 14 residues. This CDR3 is CASSLASQGQPQHF. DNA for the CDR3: TGTGCCAGCAGCTTAGCGTCCCAGGGACAGCCCCAGCATTTT.

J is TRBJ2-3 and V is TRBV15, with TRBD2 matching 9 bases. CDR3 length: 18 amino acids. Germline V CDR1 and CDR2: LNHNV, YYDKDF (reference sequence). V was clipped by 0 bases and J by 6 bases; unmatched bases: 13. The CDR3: CATSRDQFASGRNDTQYF. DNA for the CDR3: TGTGCCACCAGCAGAGATCAGTTTGCGAGCGGGAGGAATGATACGCAGTATTTT. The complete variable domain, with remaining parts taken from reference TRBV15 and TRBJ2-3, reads DAMVIQNPRYQVTQFGKPVTLSCSQTLNHNVMYWYQQKSSQAPKLLFHYYDKDFNNEADTPDNFQSRRPNTSFCFLDIRSPGLGDTAMYLCATSRDQFASGRNDTQYFGPGTRLTVL.

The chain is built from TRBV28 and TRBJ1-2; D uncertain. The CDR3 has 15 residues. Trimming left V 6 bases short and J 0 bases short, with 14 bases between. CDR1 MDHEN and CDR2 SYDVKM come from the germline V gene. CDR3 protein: CASSSFGNPNYGYTF. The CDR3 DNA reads TGTGCCAGCAGCTCGTTTGGGAATCCTAACTATGGCTACACCTTC.

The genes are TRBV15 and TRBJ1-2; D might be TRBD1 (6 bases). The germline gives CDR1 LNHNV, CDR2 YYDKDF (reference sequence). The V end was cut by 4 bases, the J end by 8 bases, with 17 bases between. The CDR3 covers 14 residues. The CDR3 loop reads CATSTGQLGGGYTF. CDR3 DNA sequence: TGTGCCACCAGCACCGGACAGCTGGGCGGGGGCTACACCTTC.

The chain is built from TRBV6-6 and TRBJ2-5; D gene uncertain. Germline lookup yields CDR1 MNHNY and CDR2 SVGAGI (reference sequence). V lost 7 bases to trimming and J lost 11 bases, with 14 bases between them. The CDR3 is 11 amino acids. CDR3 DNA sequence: TGTGCCAGCACCCTTGGGTTGGAGCAGTACTTC. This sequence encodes CASTLGLEQYF.

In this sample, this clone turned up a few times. CDR3 in amino acids: CASSSQTGSTEAFF. The CDR3 nucleotides are TGTGCCAGCAGTTCCCAGACAGGGAGCACTGAAGCTTTCTTT. The gene calls are TRBV6-5 and TRBJ1-1; TRBD1 aligns across 7 bases. CDR1 and CDR2 from the germline V gene are MNHEY and SVGAGI. Losses at the gene ends were 4 bases for V and 4 bases for J; bases not matched to a gene: 6. The CDR3 covers 14 residues.

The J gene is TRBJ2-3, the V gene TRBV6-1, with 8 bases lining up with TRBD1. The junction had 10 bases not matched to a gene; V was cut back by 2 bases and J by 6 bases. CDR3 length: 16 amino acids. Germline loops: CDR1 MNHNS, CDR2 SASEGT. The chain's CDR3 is CASSEFDRGKRDTQYF. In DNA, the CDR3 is TGTGCCAGCAGTGAATTCGACAGGGGAAAGAGGGATACGCAGTATTTT.

The CDR3 DNA sequence: TGTGCCAGCAGTTACACGGGATACAGTGGCCCTGAAGCTTTCTTT. Its translation is CASSYTGYSGPEAFF. The rearrangement uses TRBV6-5 and TRBJ1-1; D ambiguous. The length of the CDR3 is 15 residues. Trimming cost V 2 bases and J 6 bases, with 16 bases left between them. Germline V gene sequence: CDR1 MNHEY, CDR2 SVGAGI.

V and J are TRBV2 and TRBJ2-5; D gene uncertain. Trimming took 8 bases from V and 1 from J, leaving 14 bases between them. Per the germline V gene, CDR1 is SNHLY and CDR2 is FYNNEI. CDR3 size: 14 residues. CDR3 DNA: TGTGCCAGCTCCCAAAGCGAAAGCCAAGAGACCCAGTACTTC. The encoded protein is CASSQSESQETQYF.

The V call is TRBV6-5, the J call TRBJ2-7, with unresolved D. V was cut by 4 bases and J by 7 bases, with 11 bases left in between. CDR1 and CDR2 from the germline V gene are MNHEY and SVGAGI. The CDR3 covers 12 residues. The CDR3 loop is CASSWVLKEQYF. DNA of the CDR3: TGTGCCAGCAGTTGGGTCCTCAAGGAGCAGTACTTC.

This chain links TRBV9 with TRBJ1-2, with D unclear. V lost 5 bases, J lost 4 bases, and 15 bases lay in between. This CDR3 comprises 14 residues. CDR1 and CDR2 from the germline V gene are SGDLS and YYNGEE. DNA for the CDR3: TGTGCCAGCAGTCCTGATCCTAAACCCTATGGCTACACCTTC. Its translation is CASSPDPKPYGYTF.